The 15 T cell receptor beta chains given below trace back to one sample, sequenced in a study of blood T cell repertoires in COVID-19. Method: immunoSEQ multiplex PCR; TCRdb's copy keeps in-frame clones and lacks some. The table records over 120,000 clones, over 75% of them present only once. The material sequenced was peripheral blood. These receptors were obtained from a man between 65 and 85 years old with acute or convalescent COVID-19.

The J gene is TRBJ1-1, the V gene TRBV4-2; 8 nucleotides match TRBD1. Germline CDR1 is LGHNA and CDR2 is YNFKEQ. The CDR3 is 17 residues long. Unmatched junction bases numbered 11, after V lost 3 bases and J lost 2 bases. This chain's CDR3 is CASSQDRTGPANTEAFF. The CDR3 DNA reads TGTGCCAGCAGCCAGGATAGGACAGGGCCCGCTAACACTGAAGCTTTCTTT.

This clone was counted once. The CDR3 bases are TGTGCCAGCAGCCAACGATTTGGCAGGAGGAAGACCCAGTACTTC. This codes for CASSQRFGRRKTQYF. The rearrangement uses TRBV3-1 (or the pseudogene TRBV3-2) and TRBJ2-5; a possible D gene is TRBD2 (5 bases). Per the germline V gene, CDR1 is LGHDT and CDR2 is YNNKEL (reference sequence). V was shortened by 2 bases and J by 6 bases, with 16 bases between the two germline ends. The CDR3 sequence is 15 residues long.

The genes are TRBV6-1 and TRBJ1-5; D is possibly TRBD1 (6 bases). From germline, CDR1 is MNHNS and CDR2 SASEGT. CDR3 length: 15 residues. V lost 1 base to trimming and J lost 6 bases, with 13 bases between them. The CDR3 spells CASSEGAGVGQPQHF. DNA for the CDR3: TGTGCCAGCAGTGAAGGAGCAGGGGTTGGTCAGCCCCAGCATTTT.

V and J are TRBV7-9 and TRBJ2-3, with 8 bases identical to TRBD2. The CDR3 covers 15 residues. V trimming: 4 bases; J trimming: 3 bases; junction bases outside the gene matches: 6. Germline loops: CDR1 SEHNR, CDR2 FQNEAQ (reference sequence). Written as DNA, the CDR3 is TGTGCCAGCAGCTGGGGAGCGGGGGTGACAGATACGCAGTATTTT. Protein sequence: CASSWGAGVTDTQYF. The complete variable domain, with remaining parts taken from reference TRBV7-9 and TRBJ2-3, reads DTGVSQNPRHKITKRGQNVTFRCDPISEHNRLYWYRQTLGQGPEFLTYFQNEAQLEKSRLLSDRFSAERPKGSFSTLEIQRTEQGDSAMYLCASSWGAGVTDTQYFGPGTRLTVL.

The chain recombines TRBV19 with TRBJ2-3; the match to TRBD2 covers 7 bases. CDR1 and CDR2 from the germline V gene are LNHDA and SQIVND (reference sequence). CDR3 length: 13 residues. With V trimmed by 6 bases and J by 3 bases, 3 bases remained unmatched. DNA for the CDR3: TGTGCCAGTAGGACCGGGGGGACAGATACGCAGTATTTT. Protein: CASRTGGTDTQYF.

V gene TRBV12-5 combines with J gene TRBJ1-5; D unresolved. Trimming pared 0 bases from V and 0 bases from J, leaving 18 bases between. Germline V CDR1 and CDR2: LGHNT, FRNRAP. The CDR3 is 19 residues long. This CDR3 reads CASGLVPGTTPNSNQPQHF. CDR3 DNA sequence: TGTGCTAGTGGTTTGGTACCAGGTACAACACCGAATAGCAATCAGCCCCAGCATTTT.

In this sample, this clone turned up a few times. The chain recombines TRBV5-6 with TRBJ1-1, with D tentatively TRBD1 (5 bases). Germline V gene lookup returns CDR1 SGHDT and CDR2 YYEEEE. V was clipped by 0 bases and J by 11 bases, with 8 bases between them. The CDR3 runs 11 residues. CDR3 protein: CASSLGGSAFF. CDR3 nucleotides: TGTGCCAGCAGCTTGGGGGGCTCGGCTTTCTTT.

This chain joins TRBV28 and TRBJ2-7, with 8 bases aligning to TRBD2. The CDR3 sequence is 15 residues long. Per germline, CDR1 MDHEN and CDR2 SYDVKM. The V and J ends lost 8 bases and 6 bases, in that order; junction bases with no gene match: 15. CDR3 loop: CASQSPRTSSGEQYF. DNA for the CDR3: TGTGCCAGCCAATCCCCCCGGACTAGCTCCGGCGAGCAGTACTTC.

The gene calls are TRBV6-5 and TRBJ2-2; 12 bases align to TRBD2. The trim removed 4 bases at V and 4 bases at J, leaving 4 bases unmatched. In germline, CDR1 is MNHEY, CDR2 SVGAGI. This CDR3 region has 16 residues. The CDR3, as DNA: TGTGCCAGCAGTTCGGGACTAGCGGGTGTCACCGGGGAGCTGTTTTTT. Residues: CASSSGLAGVTGELFF.

This rearrangement joins TRBV2 to TRBJ1-6; tentatively, D is TRBD1 (6 bases). The V gene's germline CDR1 is SNHLY and CDR2 FYNNEI. CDR3 length: 14 amino acids. V lost 1 base, J lost 7 bases, and 8 bases lay in between. The CDR3 coding sequence is TGTGCCAGCAGTGAAGTCAGGGGAAATTCACCCCTCCACTTT. Protein: CASSEVRGNSPLHF. Full variable domain (rest looked up from reference TRBV2 and TRBJ1-6): EPEVTQTPSHQVTQMGQEVILRCVPISNHLYFYWYRQILGQKVEFLVSFYNNEISEKSEIFDDQFSVERPDGSNFTLKIRSTKLEDSAMYFCASSEVRGNSPLHFGNGTRLTVT.

The chain recombines TRBV6-5 with TRBJ2-5; D unclear. CDR1 and CDR2 (germline): MNHEY, SVGAGI. The CDR3 totals 13 residues. Trimming removed 4 bases from V and 3 bases from J, with 9 bases in between. Here the CDR3 DNA reads TGTGCCAGCAGTTGGGCAGGAAAAGAGACCCAGTACTTC. Its protein product is CASSWAGKETQYF.

The count of this clone is one. The chain couples TRBV7-2 to TRBJ2-1; no firm D call. Germline assignment: CDR1 SGHTA and CDR2 FQGNSA. Trimming took 1 base from V and 6 from J, leaving 10 bases between them. The length of the CDR3 is 14 residues. CDR3 sequence (DNA): TGTGCCAGCAGCTTAGGTTACGGTCGCAATGAGCAGTTCTTC. This codes for CASSLGYGRNEQFF.

The chain links TRBV5-6 to TRBJ2-5; D is undetermined. The CDR3 runs to 15 residues. V was cut by 4 bases and J by 5 bases, with 18 bases left in between. Germline-derived CDR1 and CDR2 are SGHDT and YYEEEE. Written as DNA, the CDR3 is TGTGCCAGCAGCCCCCTCCAGTTGAGCGCGGAGACCCAGTACTTC. This translates into CASSPLQLSAETQYF.

The chain joins TRBV5-5 to TRBJ2-7; 7 bases map to TRBD2. The CDR3 totals 15 residues. CDR1 and CDR2 (germline): SGHKS, YYEKEE (reference sequence). With V trimmed by 3 bases and J by 2 bases, 8 bases remained unmatched. The chain's CDR3 is CASSSISGNPYEQYF. CDR3 DNA sequence: TGTGCCAGCAGCTCGATCAGCGGGAACCCCTACGAGCAGTACTTC.

The V gene is TRBV11-1, the J gene TRBJ2-3; D is uncertain. Between the trimmed V and J ends, which lost 1 base and 5 bases, there was a span of 13 bases. The germline gives CDR1 SGHAT, CDR2 FQDESV (reference sequence). The CDR3 is 15 amino acids. The CDR3 region is CASSLGLAFLDTQYF. Written as DNA, the CDR3 is TGTGCCAGCAGCTTAGGCTTAGCCTTCCTAGATACGCAGTATTTT.